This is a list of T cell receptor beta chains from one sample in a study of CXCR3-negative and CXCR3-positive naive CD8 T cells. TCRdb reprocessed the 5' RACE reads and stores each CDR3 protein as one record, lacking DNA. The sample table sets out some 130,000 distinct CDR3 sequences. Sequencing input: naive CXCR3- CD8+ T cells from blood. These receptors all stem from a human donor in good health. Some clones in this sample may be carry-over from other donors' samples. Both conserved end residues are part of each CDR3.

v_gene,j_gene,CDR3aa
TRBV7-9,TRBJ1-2,CASSPTDGYGYTF
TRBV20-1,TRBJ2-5,CSARVLGYQETQYF
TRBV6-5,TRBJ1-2,CASSYSPGSNYGYTF
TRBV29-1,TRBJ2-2,CSVEVPGPTGELFF
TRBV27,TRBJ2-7,CASSLGAGSYEQYF
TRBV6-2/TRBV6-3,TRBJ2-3,CASSFGRARPDTQYF
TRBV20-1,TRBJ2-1,CSARSRTSYNEQFF
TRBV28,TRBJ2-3,CASTQGQPSTDTQYF
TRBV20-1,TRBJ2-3,CSASLIKDYNTDTQYF
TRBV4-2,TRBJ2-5,CASSQAGLAGEETQYF
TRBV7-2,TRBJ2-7,CASSLGDRGTYEQYF
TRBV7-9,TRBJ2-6,CASSLGANVLTF
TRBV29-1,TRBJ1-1,CSVELGNTEAFF
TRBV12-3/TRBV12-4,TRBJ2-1,CASSLGTGLETGEQFF
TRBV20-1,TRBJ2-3,CSASPLLAGAHTDTQYF
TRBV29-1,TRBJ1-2,CSVEDGSRRGYGYTF
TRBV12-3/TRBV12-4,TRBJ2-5,CASSRSGTGQETQYF
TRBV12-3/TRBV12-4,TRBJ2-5,CASSLALAGDQETQYF
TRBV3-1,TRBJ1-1,CASSPNKAYGAEAFF
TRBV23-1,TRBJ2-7,CASSPPGRPSGNYEQYF
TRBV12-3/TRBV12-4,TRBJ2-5,CASSPPGLAGLEGETQYF
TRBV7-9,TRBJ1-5,CASSLGPGDQPQHF
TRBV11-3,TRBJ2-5,CASSSYGGRDRGQETQYF
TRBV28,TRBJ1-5,CASSSRTLISNQPQHF
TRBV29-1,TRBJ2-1,CSVEGPREQFF
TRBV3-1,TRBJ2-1,CASSQEIAGGGGSYNEQFF
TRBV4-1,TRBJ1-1,CASSQFNGGTEAFF
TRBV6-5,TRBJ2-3,CASSLTRRTWVDTQYF
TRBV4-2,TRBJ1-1,CASSQRRGWGTEAFF
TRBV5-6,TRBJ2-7,CASSLALGQVTYEQYF
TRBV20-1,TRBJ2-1,CSARDRGYPRPHEQFF
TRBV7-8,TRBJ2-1,CASSLSGVEQFF
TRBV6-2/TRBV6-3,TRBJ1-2,CASSYGTYGYTF
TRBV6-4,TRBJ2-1,CASSEGVGEQFF
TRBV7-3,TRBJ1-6,CASSPGGDSPLHF
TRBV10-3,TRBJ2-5,CAIRLAGEETLYF
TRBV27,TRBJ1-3,CASSGSAASGNTIYF
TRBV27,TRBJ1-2,CASSLEGAVYGYTF
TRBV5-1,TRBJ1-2,CASSSPQGSLDYGYTF
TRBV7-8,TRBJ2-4,CASSLGPGLAGNIQYF
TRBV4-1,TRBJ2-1,CASSHYDEQFF
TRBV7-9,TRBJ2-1,CASSHRGRAGEQFF
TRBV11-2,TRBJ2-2,CAGGQEFTLAGELFF
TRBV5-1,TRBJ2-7,CASSYLSGRAYEQYF
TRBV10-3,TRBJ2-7,CAISDVGGASYEQYF
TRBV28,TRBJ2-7,CASSFRVSPYEQYF
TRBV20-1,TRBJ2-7,CSADLRGEWGEQYF
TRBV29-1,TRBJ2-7,CSVVVGGQDEQYF
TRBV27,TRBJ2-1,CASTGKINEQFF
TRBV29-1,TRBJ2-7,CSVLGGHYSYEQYF
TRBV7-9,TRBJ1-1,CASSFLPGQALTEAFF
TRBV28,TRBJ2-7,CASSLRDTLSYEQYF
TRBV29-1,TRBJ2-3,CSVEGLFSTDTQYF